This paragraph covers one T cell receptor (beta chain) sequence. This clone was counted only a few times. No cognate antigen has been identified for it. No base-level quality is on record; no much larger clone is a single base apart. This record belongs to a study of beta chain features in type 1 diabetes (dated by TCRdb to 2016 to 2019). About the study as a whole: No differences in mean age, gender distribution, total cell number or subset yield were found between patients and healthy donors. The study compared TCRB repertoires of sorted circulating CD4+ T cell subsets between recently diagnosed type 1 diabetes patients and matched healthy donors. A total of approximately 110,000,000 sorted cells were examined across all samples, and a strong correlation was observed between cell number per subset and RNA yield. Regulatory and stem cell-like memory subsets were obtained from only 8 patients and roughly eight healthy donors, while naive and central memory subsets were obtained from all 30 or so donors.

The germline V gene supplies CDR1 SGHTA and CDR2 FQGNSA. V and J are trimmed by 2 bases and 6 bases, and the gene matches miss 9 bases of the junction. From cysteine to phenylalanine, the CDR3 is 16 amino acids long. Only the CDR3 DNA is retained, 48 bases long and in frame from the first base. Each donor gave one peripheral blood draw, approximately 120 mL on average, collected into heparinised tubes. Using a panel that included CD45RO, CCR7, CD25, CD127, CD95 and CD27, naive, central memory, regulatory and stem cell-like memory CD4+ T cells were sorted on a BD FACSAria II. All sorted populations exceeded 95% purity. PBMCs were separated immediately by Lymphoprep density gradient centrifugation and were stained directly, without being cultured. So that batch effects would be minimized, each experiment stained and sorted samples in pairs, pairing one healthy donor with one patient. What the study reported, not specific to this receptor: Because cDNA rather than genomic DNA was sequenced, highly expressing activated cells could have been over-represented, although no difference in activation and CD3 levels was found between groups. In all four CD4+ subsets, TCRB CDR3 length was moderately but significantly shorter in type 1 diabetes patients. Shorter templates might have been favored by PCR, but patient and control samples were amplified and corrected together, so both groups would have been affected equally by any skew. HLA sub-analyses involved small numbers of individuals, so any influence of HLA type on TCRB rearrangement remained unresolved. At VDJ recombination sites, patients with type 1 diabetes made fewer insertions and deleted more nucleotides, a pattern implying thymic rearrangement abnormalities. The naive, central memory and regulatory TCRB repertoires appeared to resemble one another more closely among patients than among healthy donors.

The entire isolated RNA was reverse transcribed using the High Capacity cDNA Reverse Transcription Kit, and thus expressed TCRB transcripts were sequenced. Naive, central memory and regulatory T cell samples underwent deep immunoSEQ sequencing, averaging around 3.7 million total reads per sample. Sorted cells were lysed in RLT buffer, and RNA was extracted using DNase-treated RNeasy Micro or Mini kits according to cell number. To prevent cross-contamination, every cell subset was processed on its own, while patient and healthy donor samples were processed together. TCRB sequences were amplified from cDNA with the immunoSEQ multiplex PCR, producing 87-bp fragments spanning the CDR3 region. Sequencing of the amplicons was done on the Illumina HiSeq platform. The published analysis was carried out like this. Synthetic template baselines were used to correct PCR bias computationally, reads within Hamming distance 2 were collapsed, and singletons that could not be merged were discarded. Reads were aligned against IMGT to assign V, D and J genes, CDR3 length and insertions or deletions at six rearrangement sites. Within each subset, clonotype counts were normalized to the number of sorted cells before true diversity and Gini coefficients were calculated with the tcR R package. Repertoire sharing was quantified using the overlap coefficient calculated on TCRB nucleotide sequences. TCRdb carries this immuneACCESS record with in-frame sequences only. Its versions omit some clonotypes, under half of them owing to an unresolved V gene in the studies checked, with the rest unexplained. For V, J and clone size, that table is used; D and trimming come from the DNA. For this sample there are 150,000 to 190,000 clones; about 8.5% appear just once. The ten largest clonotypes hold 0.65% of the sample.

Sequenced sample: central memory CD4+ T cells from blood. In this chain, TRBV7-2 is recombined with TRBJ1-2; 10 central bases correspond to TRBD1. The receptor was isolated from a man younger than 30 in good health. At the DNA level, the sequence is TGTGCCAGCAGCTTAACTGCGACAGGGGGCGTAAATGGCTACACCTTC. This translates into CASSLTATGGVNGYTF.